Here is one TCR beta chain with its context. The antigen remains unidentified. A much larger clone lies a single base off, so this may be a read error. Since the CDR3 does not end with the conserved phenylalanine or tryptophan, this likely comes from a read error. The sample is drawn from a study of identical twins. Study-level findings and limits: One should note that invariant MAIT and iNKT cells could partly confound zero-insertion analyses. Cross-sectional statistical analysis, not tracking of the same donors, underpinned the conclusions.

Healthy Caucasians made up all donors. V gave up 3 bases and J gave up 5 bases, with 5 bases separating them. The CDR3 consists of 11 residues. Germline lookup yields CDR1 DFQATT and CDR2 SNEGSKA (reference sequence). TCRdb re-called the 5' RACE reads with MiXCR, one entry per CDR3 protein. Seen here are around 370,000 distinct CDR3 sequences, approximately 9.1% observed once, and the top ten hold roughly 8.7%. This receptor was identified in a woman between 50 and 59 years old in good health. Sequenced input: naive T cells sorted from blood. The chain combines TRBV20-1 with TRBJ2-1; D possibly corresponds to TRBD2 (5 bases). The chain's CDR3 is CSASGNNEQFY. The CDR3, as DNA: TGCAGTGCTAGCGGGAACAATGAGCAGTTCTAC.